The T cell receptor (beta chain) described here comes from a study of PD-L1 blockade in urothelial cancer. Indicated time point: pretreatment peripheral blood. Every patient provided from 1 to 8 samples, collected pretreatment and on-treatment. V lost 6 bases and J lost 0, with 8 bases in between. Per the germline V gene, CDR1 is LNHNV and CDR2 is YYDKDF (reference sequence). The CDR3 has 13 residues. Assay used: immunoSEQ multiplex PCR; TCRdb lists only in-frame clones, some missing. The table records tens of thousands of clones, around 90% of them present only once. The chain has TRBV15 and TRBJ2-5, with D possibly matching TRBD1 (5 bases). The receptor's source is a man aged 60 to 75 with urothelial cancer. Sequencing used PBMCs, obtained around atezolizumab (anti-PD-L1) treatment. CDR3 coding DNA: TGTGCCACCAGGGGGCGGAACCAAGAGACCCAGTACTTC. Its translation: CATRGRNQETQYF.